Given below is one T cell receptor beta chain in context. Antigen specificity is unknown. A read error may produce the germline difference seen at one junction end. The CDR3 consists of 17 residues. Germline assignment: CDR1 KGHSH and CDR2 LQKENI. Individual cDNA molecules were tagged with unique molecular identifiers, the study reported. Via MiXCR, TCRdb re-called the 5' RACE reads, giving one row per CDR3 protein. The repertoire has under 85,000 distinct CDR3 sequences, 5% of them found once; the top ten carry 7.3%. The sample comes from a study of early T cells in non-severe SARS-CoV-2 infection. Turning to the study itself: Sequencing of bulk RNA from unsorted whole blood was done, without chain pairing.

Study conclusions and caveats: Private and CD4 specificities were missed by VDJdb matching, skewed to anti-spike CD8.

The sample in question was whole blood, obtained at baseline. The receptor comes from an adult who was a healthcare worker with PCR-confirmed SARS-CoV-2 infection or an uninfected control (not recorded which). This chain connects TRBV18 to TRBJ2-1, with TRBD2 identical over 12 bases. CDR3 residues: CASSPQTSGSSYNEQFF. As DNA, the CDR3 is TGTGCCAGCTCTCCACAGACTAGCGGGAGCTCCTACAATGAGCAGTTCTTC.